These 19 T cell receptor beta chains came from one sample sequenced in a study of T cell changes during pregnancy in multiple sclerosis. Sequencing was performed with immunoSEQ multiplex PCR; in TCRdb, only in-frame clones are kept and a portion is missing. The table has approximately 65,000 clones, around 92% seen once. The sequenced sample was CD8+ T cells from peripheral blood mononuclear cells, obtained in the third trimester of pregnancy. Receptors originate from a female donor in good health, enrolled as a control in a pregnancy study.

This clone came up a few times. The J gene is TRBJ2-7, the V gene TRBV7-9, with 7 bases matching TRBD2. The CDR3 spans 14 residues. Germline CDR1 SEHNR, CDR2 FQNEAQ (reference sequence). V lost 2 bases, J lost 2 bases, and 3 bases stayed unmatched. CDR3 in amino acids: CASSLRDYTYEQYF. CDR3 bases: TGTGCCAGCAGCTTACGGGACTATACCTACGAGCAGTACTTC.

The rearrangement links TRBV30 to TRBJ1-1; unclear D gene. Germline V gene lookup returns CDR1 GTSNPN and CDR2 SVGIG (reference sequence). This CDR3 has 12 amino acids. The V end lost 1 base, the J end lost 6 bases, and 9 bases lay between the germline ends. As DNA, the CDR3 is TGTGCCTGGAGTGAAGGGAGACCTGAAGCTTTCTTT. Translated: CAWSEGRPEAFF.

The CDR3 DNA is TGTGCCAGCGAGAATAGCGGGGGGGCCCTTGAGCAGTTCTTC. Translating gives CASENSGGALEQFF. The J gene is TRBJ2-1, the V gene TRBV5-4; 11 bases align to TRBD2. Germline V lookup: CDR1 SGHNT, CDR2 YYREEE (reference sequence). The CDR3 has 14 amino acids. V shed 7 bases and J 9 bases; nucleotides not matched to a gene: 9.

The chain joins TRBV4-1 to TRBJ2-2; tentative D call: TRBD2 (5 bases). Per germline, CDR1 MGHRA and CDR2 YSYEKL. The CDR3 totals 11 residues. V was trimmed by 6 bases and J by 6 bases, leaving 5 bases between them. CDR3 residues: CASRGAGELFF. CDR3 DNA sequence: TGCGCCAGCAGGGGAGCCGGGGAGCTGTTTTTT.

The chain has TRBV27 and TRBJ2-2, with 8 bases identical to TRBD2. Germline lookup yields CDR1 MNHEY and CDR2 SMNVEV (reference sequence). J was trimmed by 7 bases and V by 5 bases; bases with no gene match: 6. CDR3 length: 14 amino acids. CDR3 bases: TGTGCCAGCAGTGACGGGGGGGGCGGCGGGGAGCTGTTTTTT. It translates to CASSDGGGGGELFF.

The chain is built from TRBV11-2 and TRBJ2-7, with 8 bases matching TRBD2. CDR1 and CDR2 (germline): SGHAT, FQNNGV. The J segment lost 3 bases and the V segment lost 1 base, leaving 5 bases of the junction unmatched. CDR3 length equals 15 residues. Here the CDR3 reads CASSLGLAGLYEQYF. The CDR3 DNA reads TGTGCCAGCAGCTTAGGGCTAGCGGGCCTCTACGAGCAGTACTTC.

This clone was recorded once. The chain links TRBV27 to TRBJ2-1; a weak D match, TRBD2 (5 bases). V was cut by 3 bases and J by 1 base, with 7 bases left in between. CDR1 is MNHEY and CDR2 is SMNVEV in the germline V gene (reference sequence). The CDR3 totals 14 residues. The CDR3 DNA reads as TGTGCCAGCAGTTTCGAGGGTTCCTACAATGAGCAGTTCTTC. This sequence encodes CASSFEGSYNEQFF.

V usage is TRBV5-1 and J usage is TRBJ2-1, with D unresolved. Per germline, CDR1 SGHRS and CDR2 YFSETQ. This CDR3 comprises 12 residues. V gave up 1 base and J gave up 10 bases, with 9 bases separating them. The CDR3 DNA is TGCGCCAGCAGCTTGTTTCCCGGGGAGCAGTTCTTC. Amino acids: CASSLFPGEQFF.

As regards this clone: One end of the junction does not line up with germline, which may come from a read error. The chain couples TRBV29-1 to TRBJ2-5; D may correspond to TRBD1 or TRBD2 (6 bases each). Germline V lookup: CDR1 SQVTM, CDR2 ANQGSEA. The CDR3 loop spans 15 amino acids. The CDR3 coding sequence is TGCAGCGTCGAAGGGGGGCAGGGTCTTAGGGAGACCCAGTACTTC. It translates to CSVEGGQGLRETQYF.

The J gene is TRBJ2-1, the V gene TRBV6-5, with D possibly matching TRBD1 (6 bases). V was trimmed by 8 bases and J by 6 bases, leaving 20 bases between them. Per germline, CDR1 MNHEY and CDR2 SVGAGI. The CDR3 consists of 15 residues. CDR3 loop: CASASTGIMVNEQFF. The CDR3 nucleotides read TGTGCCAGCGCCTCGACAGGTATTATGGTCAATGAGCAGTTCTTC.

The count of this clone is one. V is TRBV27 and J is TRBJ1-2; D uncertain. Germline V gene lookup returns CDR1 MNHEY and CDR2 SMNVEV (reference sequence). The CDR3 length is 11 residues. The V end was cut by 6 bases, the J end by 4 bases, with 6 bases between. The CDR3 DNA reads as TGTGCCAGCAGGGGCCTCTATGGCTACACCTTC. Translated, it gives CASRGLYGYTF.

The chain has TRBV21-1 and TRBJ1-1; the table assigns TRBD1, which was not confirmed against the DNA. TRBV21-1 is designated a pseudogene. This CDR3 contains 13 residues. CDR3 nucleotides: TGTGCCAGCAGCATTCCTGCGACACGCGAAGCTTTCTTT. It specifies CASSIPATREAFF.

The rearrangement uses TRBV7-9 and TRBJ1-3; 8 bases fit TRBD1. V dropped 5 bases and J dropped 3; count of bases not matched to a gene: 9. CDR3 size: 16 residues. Germline CDR1 SEHNR, CDR2 FQNEAQ (reference sequence). The CDR3, as DNA: TGTGCCAGCAGCCTCGGACAGGGCGCTGATGGAAACACCATATATTTT. Translated: CASSLGQGADGNTIYF.

This clone appeared a few times. This chain links TRBV19 with TRBJ1-5, with D hard to call. Trimming shortened V by 3 bases and J by 7 bases, and 7 bases separated the two germline ends. Per the germline V gene, CDR1 is LNHDA and CDR2 is SQIVND (reference sequence). There are 12 residues in the CDR3. The CDR3 DNA follows: TGTGCCAGTAGTATCCCACACCAGCCCCAGCATTTT. Amino acid sequence: CASSIPHQPQHF.

The chain uses TRBV4-3 and TRBJ2-3, with a tentative D call TRBD2 (6 bases). There are 16 residues in the CDR3. Germline V gives CDR1 LGHNA, CDR2 YSLEER. V was shortened by 0 bases and J by 6 bases, with 16 bases between the two germline ends. CDR3 sequence: CASSQDPLGGVDTQYF. The CDR3 DNA follows: TGCGCCAGCAGCCAAGACCCCCTCGGCGGGGTGGATACGCAGTATTTT.

This chain uses TRBV27 with TRBJ2-3; the match to TRBD1 covers 11 bases. The CDR3 sequence is 17 residues long. Germline CDR1 reads MNHEY; CDR2 reads SMNVEV (reference sequence). V shed 3 bases, J shed 2 bases, and the junction held 7 bases outside the gene matches. The CDR3 region is CASSFLGQGDSTDTQYF. As DNA, the CDR3 is TGTGCCAGCAGTTTTTTGGGACAGGGGGATTCCACAGATACGCAGTATTTT.

The chain links TRBV14 to TRBJ1-4; 7 nucleotides line up with TRBD1. Looked up from germline, CDR1 is SGHDN and CDR2 is FVKESK. The CDR3 runs to 15 residues. The V segment lost 1 base and the J segment 8 bases; nucleotides outside the gene matches: 7. The CDR3 is CASSQVRGGKEKLFF. The CDR3 DNA reads as TGTGCCAGCAGCCAAGTAAGAGGGGGCAAAGAAAAACTGTTTTTT.

This chain joins TRBV4-1 and TRBJ2-7; tentatively, D is TRBD2 (6 bases). The CDR3 covers 15 residues. CDR1 and CDR2 from the germline V gene are MGHRA and YSYEKL. Trimming shortened V by 1 base and J by 0 bases, and 10 bases separated the two germline ends. For the CDR3, the DNA is TGCGCCAGCAGCCAAGTAGCGGAGAGCTCCTACGAGCAGTACTTC. Protein sequence: CASSQVAESSYEQYF.

This chain links TRBV27 with TRBJ1-1, with 8 bases that match TRBD1. With 6 bases clipped from V and 1 base from J, the junction kept 4 bases outside the gene matches. This CDR3 comprises 14 residues. Germline V gene data show CDR1 as MNHEY and CDR2 as SMNVEV (reference sequence). DNA of the CDR3: TGTGCCAGCAGGACAGGGGCTTCGAACACTGAAGCTTTCTTT. Protein product: CASRTGASNTEAFF.